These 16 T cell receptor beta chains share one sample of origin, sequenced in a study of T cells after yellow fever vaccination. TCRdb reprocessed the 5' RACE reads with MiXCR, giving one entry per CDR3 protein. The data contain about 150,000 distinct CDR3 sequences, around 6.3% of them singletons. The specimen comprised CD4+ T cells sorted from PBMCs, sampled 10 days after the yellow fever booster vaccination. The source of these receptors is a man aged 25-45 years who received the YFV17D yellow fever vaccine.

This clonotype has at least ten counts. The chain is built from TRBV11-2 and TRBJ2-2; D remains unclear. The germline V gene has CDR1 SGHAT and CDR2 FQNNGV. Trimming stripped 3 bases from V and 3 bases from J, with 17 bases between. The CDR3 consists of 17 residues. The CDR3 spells CASSFTPGLKDTGELFF. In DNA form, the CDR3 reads TGTGCCAGCAGCTTTACCCCGGGCCTAAAGGACACCGGGGAGCTGTTTTTT.

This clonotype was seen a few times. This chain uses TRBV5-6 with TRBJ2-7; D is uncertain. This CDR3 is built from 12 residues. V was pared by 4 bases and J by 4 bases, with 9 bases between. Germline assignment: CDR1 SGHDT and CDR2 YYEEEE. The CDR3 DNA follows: TGTGCCAGCAGCCTCAGATGGTACGAGCAGTACTTC. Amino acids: CASSLRWYEQYF.

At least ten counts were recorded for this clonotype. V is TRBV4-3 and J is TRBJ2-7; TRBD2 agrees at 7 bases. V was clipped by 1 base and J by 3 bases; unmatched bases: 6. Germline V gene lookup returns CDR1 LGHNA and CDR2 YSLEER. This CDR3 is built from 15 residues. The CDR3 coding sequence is TGCGCCAGCAGCCAAGCTGGCGGGAGAGGCTACGAGCAGTACTTC. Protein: CASSQAGGRGYEQYF.

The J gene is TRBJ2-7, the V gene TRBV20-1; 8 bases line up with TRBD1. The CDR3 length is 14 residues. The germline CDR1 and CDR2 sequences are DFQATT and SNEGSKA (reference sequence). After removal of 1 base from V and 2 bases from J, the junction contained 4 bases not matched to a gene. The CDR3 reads CSARAGTGAYEQYF. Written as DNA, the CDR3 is TGCAGTGCTAGAGCCGGGACAGGAGCCTACGAGCAGTACTTC.

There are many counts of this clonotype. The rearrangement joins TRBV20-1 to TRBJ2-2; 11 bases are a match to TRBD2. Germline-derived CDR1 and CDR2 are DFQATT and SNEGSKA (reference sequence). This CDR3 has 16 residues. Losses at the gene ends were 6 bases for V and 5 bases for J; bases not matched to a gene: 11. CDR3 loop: CSATGTSGGGTGELFF. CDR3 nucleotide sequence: TGCAGTGCAACCGGGACTAGCGGAGGGGGGACCGGGGAGCTGTTTTTT.

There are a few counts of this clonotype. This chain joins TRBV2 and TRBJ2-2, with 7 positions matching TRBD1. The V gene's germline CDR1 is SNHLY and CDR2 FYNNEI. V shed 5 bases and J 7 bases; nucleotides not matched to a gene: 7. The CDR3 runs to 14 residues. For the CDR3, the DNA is TGTGCCAGCAGTCCCGACAGGGTATACGGGGAGCTGTTTTTT. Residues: CASSPDRVYGELFF.

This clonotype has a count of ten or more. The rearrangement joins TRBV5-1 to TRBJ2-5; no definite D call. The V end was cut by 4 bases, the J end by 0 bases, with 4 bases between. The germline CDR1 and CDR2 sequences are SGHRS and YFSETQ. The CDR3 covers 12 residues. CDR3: CASSHNQETQYF. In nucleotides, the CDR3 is TGCGCCAGCAGCCATAACCAAGAGACCCAGTACTTC.

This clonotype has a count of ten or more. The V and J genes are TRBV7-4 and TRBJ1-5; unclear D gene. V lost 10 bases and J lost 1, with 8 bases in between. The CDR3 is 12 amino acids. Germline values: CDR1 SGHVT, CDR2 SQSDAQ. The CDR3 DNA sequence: TGTGCCAACCCCAGGAGCAATCAGCCCCAGCATTTT. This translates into CANPRSNQPQHF.

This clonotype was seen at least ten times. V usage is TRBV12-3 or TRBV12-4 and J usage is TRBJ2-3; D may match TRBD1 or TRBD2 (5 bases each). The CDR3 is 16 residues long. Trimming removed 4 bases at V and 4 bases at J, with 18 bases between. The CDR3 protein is CASSSRGAVGADTQYF. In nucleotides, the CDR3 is TGTGCCAGCAGTTCCCGGGGAGCGGTGGGGGCAGATACGCAGTATTTT.

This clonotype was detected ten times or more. The CDR3 sequence is CASSLISGPASTDTQYF. CDR3 sequence (DNA): TGTGCCAGCAGTTTGATAAGCGGACCAGCTAGCACAGATACGCAGTATTTT. This chain links TRBV28 with TRBJ2-3; tentatively, D is TRBD2 (5 bases). V lost 3 bases and J lost 0, with 16 bases in between. The CDR3 runs to 17 residues. Per germline, CDR1 MDHEN and CDR2 SYDVKM.

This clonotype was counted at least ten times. The CDR3 loop reads CASSDQPDQPQHF. CDR3 nucleotide sequence: TGCGCCAGCAGCGATCAGCCAGATCAGCCCCAGCATTTT. The V call is TRBV5-1, the J call TRBJ1-5; D call uncertain. The germline gives CDR1 SGHRS, CDR2 YFSETQ. This CDR3 comprises 13 residues. The V gene lost 4 bases and the J gene lost 5 bases, with 10 bases spanning the gap.

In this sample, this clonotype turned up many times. CDR3 sequence: CASRGTGTNEQFF. The CDR3 bases are TGTGCCAGCAGGGGGACGGGTACCAATGAGCAGTTCTTC. The chain combines TRBV2 with TRBJ2-1; D tentatively fits TRBD1 or TRBD2 (5 bases each). Trimming pared 6 bases from V and 6 bases from J, leaving 12 bases between. The V gene's germline CDR1 is SNHLY and CDR2 FYNNEI. The CDR3 is 13 amino acids.

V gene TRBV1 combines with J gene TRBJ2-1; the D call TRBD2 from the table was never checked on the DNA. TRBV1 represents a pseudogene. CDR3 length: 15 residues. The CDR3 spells CTSSQNRLGGNEQFF. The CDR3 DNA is TGTACCAGCAGTCAAAACAGACTAGGGGGCAATGAGCAGTTCTTC.

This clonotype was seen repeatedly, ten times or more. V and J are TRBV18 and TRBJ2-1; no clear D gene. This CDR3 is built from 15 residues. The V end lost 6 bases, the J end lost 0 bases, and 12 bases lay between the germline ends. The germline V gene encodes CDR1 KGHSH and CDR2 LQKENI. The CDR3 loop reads CASSPSRSSYNEQFF. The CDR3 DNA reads TGTGCCAGCTCGCCCAGCAGGAGCTCCTACAATGAGCAGTTCTTC.

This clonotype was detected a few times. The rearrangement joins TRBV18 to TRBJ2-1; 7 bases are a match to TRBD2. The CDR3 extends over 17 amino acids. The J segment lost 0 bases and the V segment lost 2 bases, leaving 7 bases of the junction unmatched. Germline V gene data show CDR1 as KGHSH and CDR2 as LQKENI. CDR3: CASSPSGRGSSYNEQFF. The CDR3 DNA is TGTGCCAGCTCACCATCGGGACGCGGGAGCTCCTACAATGAGCAGTTCTTC.

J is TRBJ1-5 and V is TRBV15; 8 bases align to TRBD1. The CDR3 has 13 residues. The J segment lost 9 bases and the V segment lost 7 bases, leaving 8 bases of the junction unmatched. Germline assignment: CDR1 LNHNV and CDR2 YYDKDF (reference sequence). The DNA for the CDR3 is TGTGCCACCAAGGGACAGGCCACGGGGCCCCAGCATTTT. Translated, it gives CATKGQATGPQHF.